A single T cell receptor (beta chain) is shown here with its context. Its specificity is not known. Trimming took off 3 bases at V and 0 bases at J, with 7 bases between the two ends. CDR3 length: 14 residues. CDR1 and CDR2 from the germline V gene are SGHKS and YYEKEE (reference sequence). The sample is drawn from a study of post-analysis software for immune sequencing data. Study-level information: Courses of disease covered relapsing-remitting, secondary progressive and progressive-relapsing multiple sclerosis.

Study results and limitations: Compared with controls, patients showed significantly lower normalized Chao1 diversity. Elevated frequency relative to controls characterized several TRBV segments in patients, TRBV5-6, TRBV5-1 and TRBV20-1 among them. Pronounced co-clustering by F measure was evident among identically batched samples.

cDNA libraries for TCR beta contained unique molecular identifiers. TCRdb used MiXCR to reprocess the PCR reads, holding one entry per CDR3 protein. The data hold 700,000 to 800,000 distinct CDR3 sequences, with about 32% observed a single time. The sequence derives from a girl between 10 and 17 years old with multiple sclerosis. The sequenced material came from blood. The V and J genes are TRBV5-5 and TRBJ1-5; the D is unclear. The CDR3 region is CASSSDNSNQPQHF. CDR3 in DNA: TGTGCCAGCAGCTCTGACAATAGCAATCAGCCCCAGCATTTT.